This record concerns one T cell receptor (beta chain) sequence. Its antigen is not known. These data are taken from a study of T cells in localized non-small cell lung cancer. Findings and caveats of the study: Measurement of T cell clonality placed uninvolved adjacent lung highest, above the level in tumor.

The CDR3 has 13 amino acids. Germline CDR1 and CDR2: MNHEY and SVGAGI. Deletions cut 8 bases from V and 0 bases from J, with 11 bases between. Assay used: immunoSEQ multiplex PCR; TCRdb lists only in-frame clones, some missing. The sample includes approximately 7,100 clones, roughly 94% seen only once; the top ten take 3.5% to 5%. The sample in question was peripheral blood mononuclear cells, obtained before any cancer treatment. The source of this sequence is a male donor older than 55 with stage II lung adenocarcinoma. The gene calls are TRBV6-5 and TRBJ2-7; possible D gene TRBD1, 6 bases. CDR3 DNA sequence: TGTGCCAGCCAAACGACAGGCTCCTACGAGCAGTACTTC. This gives the protein CASQTTGSYEQYF.